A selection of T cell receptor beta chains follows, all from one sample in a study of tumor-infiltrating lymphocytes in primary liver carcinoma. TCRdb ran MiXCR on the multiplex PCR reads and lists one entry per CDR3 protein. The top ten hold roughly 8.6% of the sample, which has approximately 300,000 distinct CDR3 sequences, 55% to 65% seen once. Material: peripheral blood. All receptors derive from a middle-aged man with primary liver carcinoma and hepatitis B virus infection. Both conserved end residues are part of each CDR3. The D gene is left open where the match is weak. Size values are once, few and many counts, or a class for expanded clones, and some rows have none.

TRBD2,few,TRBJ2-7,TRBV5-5,CVSSSLAGGPSEQYF,TGTGTCAGCAGCTCTTTAGCGGGAGGGCCGAGTGAGCAGTACTTC
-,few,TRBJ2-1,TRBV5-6,CASSLEVRGRGDEQFF,TGTGCCAGCAGCTTGGAGGTGAGGGGGAGGGGTGATGAGCAGTTCTTC
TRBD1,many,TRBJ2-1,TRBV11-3,CASSDPGRGEQFF,TGTGCCAGCAGCGACCCGGGCAGGGGGGAGCAGTTCTTC
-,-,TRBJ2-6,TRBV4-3,CASSQDGSRRGANVLTF,TGCGCCAGCAGCCAAGATGGGTCGCGGCGCGGGGCCAACGTCCTGACTTTC
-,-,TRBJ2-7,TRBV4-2,CASSQSGWPRGQYF,TGTGCCAGCAGCCAGTCGGGATGGCCTCGCGGGCAGTACTTC
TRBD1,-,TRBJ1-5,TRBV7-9,CASSLDKGADQPQHF,TGTGCCAGCAGCTTAGATAAGGGGGCTGATCAGCCCCAGCATTTT
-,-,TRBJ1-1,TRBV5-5,CASSLAGGNTETFF,TGTGCCAGCAGCTTGGCGGGGGGGAACACTGAAACTTTCTTT
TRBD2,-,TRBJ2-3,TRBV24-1,CATSESTSGGTDTQYF,TGTGCCACCAGTGAGTCGACTAGCGGGGGCACAGATACGCAGTATTTT
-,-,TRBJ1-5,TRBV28,CASRALWQPQHF,TGTGCCAGCAGAGCTCTATGGCAGCCCCAGCATTTT
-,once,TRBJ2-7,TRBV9,CASSVAAARGIHEQYF,TGTGCCAGCAGCGTAGCTGCTGCCAGGGGTATCCACGAGCAGTACTTC
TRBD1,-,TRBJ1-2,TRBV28,CASNTGQTNYGYTF,TGTGCCAGCAATACGGGACAGACTAACTATGGCTACACCTTC
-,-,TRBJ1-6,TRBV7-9,CASSLGENSPLHF,TGTGCCAGCAGCTTAGGGGAAAATTCGCCCCTACACTTT
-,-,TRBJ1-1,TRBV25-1,CATTSGAAGEAFF,TGTGCCACCACCTCCGGGGCGGCGGGGGAAGCTTTCTTT
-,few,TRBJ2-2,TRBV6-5,CASRSRKRGSGSGELFF,TGTGCCAGCAGGTCCCGGAAGAGGGGGAGCGGGTCCGGGGAGCTGTTTTTT
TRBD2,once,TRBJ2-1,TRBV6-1,CASSSSGIINEQFF,TGTGCCAGCAGCTCTAGCGGGATCATCAATGAGCAGTTCTTC
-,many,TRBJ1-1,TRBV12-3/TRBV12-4,CASSLGGAANTEAFF,TGTGCCAGCAGTTTAGGGGGGGCCGCGAACACTGAAGCTTTCTTT
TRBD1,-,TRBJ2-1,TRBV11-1,CASRFGQGARGQFF,TGTGCAAGCAGGTTTGGACAGGGGGCTCGTGGGCAGTTCTTC
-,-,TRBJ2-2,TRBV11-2,CVSSLDQATGELFF,TGTGTCAGCAGCTTAGATCAGGCGACCGGGGAGCTGTTTTTT
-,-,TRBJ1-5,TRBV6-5,CPSSQGSNQTQHF,TGTCCCAGCAGTCAGGGAAGCAATCAGACCCAGCATTTT
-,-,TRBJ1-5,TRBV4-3,CASSQEAGRYNQPQHF,TGCGCCAGCAGCCAAGAGGCGGGTAGATACAATCAGCCCCAGCATTTT
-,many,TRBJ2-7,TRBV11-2,CASSLDLGFEQYF,TGTGCCAGCAGCTTAGATCTTGGGTTCGAGCAGTACTTC
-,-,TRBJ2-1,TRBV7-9,CASTPRQGANEQFF,TGTGCCAGCACCCCCCGGCAGGGAGCTAATGAGCAGTTCTTC
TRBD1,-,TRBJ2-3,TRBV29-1,CGVNGTGPDTQYF,TGCGGCGTTAACGGGACAGGGCCAGATACGCAGTATTTT
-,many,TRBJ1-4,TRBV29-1,CSVGTGEKLFF,TGCAGCGTAGGCACGGGTGAAAAACTGTTTTTT
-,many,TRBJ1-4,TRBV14,CASSQEMGAKLFF,TGTGCCAGCAGCCAAGAGATGGGGGCAAAACTGTTTTTT
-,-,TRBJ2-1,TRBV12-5,CASAQDSLEHFF,TGTGCTAGTGCCCAGGACTCTCTGGAGCATTTCTTC
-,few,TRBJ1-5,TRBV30,CAWSVVRDNQPQHF,TGTGCCTGGAGTGTCGTACGGGACAATCAGCCCCAGCATTTT
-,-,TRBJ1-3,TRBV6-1,CASSSGLSGNTIYF,TGTGCCAGCAGTTCGGGACTCTCTGGAAACACCATATATTTT
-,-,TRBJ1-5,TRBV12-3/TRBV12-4,CASSFGGGHQSQHF,TGTGCCAGCAGTTTTGGCGGGGGACATCAGTCCCAGCATTTT
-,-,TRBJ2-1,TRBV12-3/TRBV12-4,CASSSDGTHNEQFF,TGTGCCAGCAGTAGCGATGGAACCCACAATGAGCAGTTCTTC
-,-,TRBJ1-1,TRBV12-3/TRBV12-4,CASSWTVNAEAFF,TGTGCCAGCAGTTGGACGGTGAACGCTGAAGCTTTCTTT
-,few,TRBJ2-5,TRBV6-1,CAIIPRGGETQYF,TGTGCCATCATCCCCCGAGGGGGAGAGACCCAGTACTTC
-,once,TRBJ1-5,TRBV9,CASSVDSGQPQRF,TGTGCCAGCAGCGTAGATTCAGGACAGCCCCAGCGTTTT
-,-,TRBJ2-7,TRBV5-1,CASSLESSGHYEQYF,TGCGCCAGCAGCTTGGAATCATCCGGCCACTACGAGCAGTACTTC
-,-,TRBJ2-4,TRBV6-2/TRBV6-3,CASSSRSGFGVAKNIQYF,TGTGCAAGCAGCTCCAGGAGTGGGTTTGGGGTAGCCAAAAACATTCAGTACTTC
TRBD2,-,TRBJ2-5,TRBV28,CASSLVRGRGETQYF,TGTGCCAGCAGTTTAGTGAGAGGGAGGGGAGAGACCCAGTACTTC
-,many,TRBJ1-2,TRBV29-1,CSVEFYGYTF,TGCAGCGTTGAGTTCTATGGCTACACCTTC
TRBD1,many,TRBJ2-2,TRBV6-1,CASSDSGTGIAGELFF,TGTGCCAGCAGTGATTCCGGGACAGGGATCGCCGGGGAGCTGTTTTTT
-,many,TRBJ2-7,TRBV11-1,CASSLGWQDSYEQYF,TGTGCCAGCAGCTTAGGGTGGCAGGACTCCTACGAGCAGTACTTC
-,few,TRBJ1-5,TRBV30,CAWSVGLPGRNRPQHF,TGTGCCTGGAGTGTCGGGCTGCCCGGACGCAATCGGCCCCAGCATTTT
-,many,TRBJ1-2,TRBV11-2,CASSLEMGAPGIGYTF,TGTGCCAGCAGCTTAGAAATGGGCGCGCCTGGGATCGGCTACACCTTC
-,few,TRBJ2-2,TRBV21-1,CARDKNTGELFF,TGTGCCAGGGACAAGAACACCGGGGAGCTGTTTTTT
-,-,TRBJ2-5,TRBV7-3,CASLYLTTQTETQYF,TGTGCCAGCTTGTACTTAACGACGCAGACTGAAACCCAGTACTTC
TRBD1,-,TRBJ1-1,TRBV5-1,CASSYGQAYGAFF,TGCGCCAGCAGCTACGGACAGGCGTATGGAGCTTTCTTT
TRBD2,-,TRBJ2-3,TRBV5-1,CASMTSGSTDTQYF,TGCGCCAGCATGACTAGCGGTAGCACAGATACGCAGTATTTT
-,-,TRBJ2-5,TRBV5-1,CASSLLGGETQYF,TGCGCCAGCAGCTTGTTAGGTGGGGAGACCCAGTACTTC
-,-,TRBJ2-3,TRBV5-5,CVSSLVGGHSTDTQYF,TGTGTCAGCAGCTTGGTCGGGGGGCATTCCACAGATACGCAGTATTTT
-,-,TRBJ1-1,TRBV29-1,CSVEGAGVETNTEAFF,TGCAGCGTTGAAGGAGCGGGGGTCGAGACGAACACTGAAGCTTTCTTT
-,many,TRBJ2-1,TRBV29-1,CSVKGRGPSINEQFF,TGCAGCGTGAAGGGGCGGGGACCTTCAATCAATGAGCAGTTCTTC
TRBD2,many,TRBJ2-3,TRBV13,CASSVTSGRMADTQYF,TGTGCCAGCAGCGTGACTAGCGGGAGAATGGCAGATACGCAGTATTTT
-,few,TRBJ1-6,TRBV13,CASRAATYNSPLHF,TGTGCCAGCAGGGCAGCAACCTATAATTCACCCCTCCACTTT
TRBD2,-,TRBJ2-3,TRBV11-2,CASSSGLAGMLYTQYF,TGTGCCAGCAGCTCGGGACTAGCGGGAATGTTGTATACGCAGTATTTT
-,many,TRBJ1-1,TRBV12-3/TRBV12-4,CASNRDGNTEAFF,TGTGCCAGCAACCGGGACGGCAACACTGAAGCTTTCTTT
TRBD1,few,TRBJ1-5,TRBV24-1,CATSDSDRGQPQHF,TGTGCCACCAGTGATTCCGACAGGGGTCAGCCCCAGCATTTT